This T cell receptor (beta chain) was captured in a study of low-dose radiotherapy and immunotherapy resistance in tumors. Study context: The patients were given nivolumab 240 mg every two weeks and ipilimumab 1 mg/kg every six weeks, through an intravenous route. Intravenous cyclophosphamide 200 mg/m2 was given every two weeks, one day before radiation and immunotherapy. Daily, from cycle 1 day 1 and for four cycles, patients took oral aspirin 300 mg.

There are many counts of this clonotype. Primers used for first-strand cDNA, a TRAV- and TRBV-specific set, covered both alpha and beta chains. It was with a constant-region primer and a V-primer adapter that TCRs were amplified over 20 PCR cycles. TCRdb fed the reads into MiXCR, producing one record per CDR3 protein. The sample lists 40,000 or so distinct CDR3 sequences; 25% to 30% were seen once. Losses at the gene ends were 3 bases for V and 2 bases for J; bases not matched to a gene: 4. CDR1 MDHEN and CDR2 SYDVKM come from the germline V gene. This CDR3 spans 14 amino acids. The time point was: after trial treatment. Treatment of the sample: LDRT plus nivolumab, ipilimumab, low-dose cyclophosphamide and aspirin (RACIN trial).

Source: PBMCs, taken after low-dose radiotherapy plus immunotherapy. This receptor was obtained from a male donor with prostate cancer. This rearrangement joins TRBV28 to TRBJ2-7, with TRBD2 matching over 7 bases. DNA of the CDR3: TGTGCCAGCAGTTTGGGAGGGAAAACCTACGAGCAGTACTTC. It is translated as CASSLGGKTYEQYF.